This entry lists 3 T cell receptor beta chains sequenced from one sample in a study of shared clonotypes between healthy human individuals. Assay used: immunoSEQ multiplex PCR; TCRdb lists only in-frame clones, some missing. The sample consists of about 580,000 clones, 95% to 98% of them appearing once. Cells designated naive CD8 were CD45RO-negative and were positively selected for CCR7, with terminally differentiated effector memory CD45RA+ cells excluded. Sequenced: naive CD8+ T cells sorted from blood. Every receptor here comes from a man aged 25 to 45 in good health.

The V and J genes are TRBV9 and TRBJ1-4; D is possibly TRBD1 (5 bases). The end of the DNA is better explained by TRBJ2-2, so the J call may be wrong. Germline V gene data show CDR1 as SGDLS and CDR2 as YYNGEE. This CDR3 spans 12 amino acids. The CDR3 is CASTDTGQELFF. In DNA, the CDR3 is TGTGCCAGCACCGATACAGGCCAGGAGCTGTTTTTT.

J is TRBJ2-1 and V is TRBV5-1; no clear D. The germline gives CDR1 SGHRS, CDR2 YFSETQ. Trimming took 0 bases from V and 10 from J, leaving 5 bases between them. This CDR3 is built from 11 residues. CDR3 protein: CASSLGAEQFF. The DNA of the CDR3 is TGCGCCAGCAGCTTGGGTGCAGAGCAGTTCTTC.

The chain has TRBV27 and TRBJ2-7; D perhaps matches TRBD2 (5 bases). Trimming took off 7 bases at V and 3 bases at J, with 19 bases between the two ends. The CDR3 is made up of 15 amino acids. Germline assignment: CDR1 MNHEY and CDR2 SMNVEV (reference sequence). The CDR3 region is CASTPLGKSGYEQYF. The CDR3 coding sequence is TGTGCCAGCACCCCCCTCGGGAAATCTGGCTACGAGCAGTACTTC.